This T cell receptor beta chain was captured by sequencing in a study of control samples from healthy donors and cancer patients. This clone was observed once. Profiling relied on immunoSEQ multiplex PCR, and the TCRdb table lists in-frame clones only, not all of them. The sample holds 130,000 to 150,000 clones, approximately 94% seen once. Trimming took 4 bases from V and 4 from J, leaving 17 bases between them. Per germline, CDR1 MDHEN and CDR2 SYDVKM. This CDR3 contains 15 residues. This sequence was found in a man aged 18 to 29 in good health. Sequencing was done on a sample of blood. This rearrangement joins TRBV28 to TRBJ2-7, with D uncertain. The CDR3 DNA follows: TGTGCCAGCAGTTCCCGACGCCAAACCGTATACGAGCAGTACTTC. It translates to CASSSRRQTVYEQYF.